This T cell receptor beta chain appears in the sequencing data of a study of siplizumab effects on memory and regulatory T cells. The assay was immunoSEQ multiplex PCR, and TCRdb's table has in-frame clones only and misses some. The data show about 26,000 clones, with around 80% seen just once and under 25% held by the top ten. Trimming removed 2 bases at V and 3 bases at J, with 13 bases between. Germline V gene data show CDR1 as KGHSH and CDR2 as LQKENI. The CDR3 has 15 residues. The chain joins TRBV18 to TRBJ1-2; TRBD1 is a possible D gene (5 bases). The TCR originated in a human donor in good health. The sequencing input was memory CD4+ T cells sorted from blood. The CDR3 protein is CASSPEAGHDYGYTF. CDR3 DNA: TGTGCCAGCTCACCAGAGGCAGGGCATGACTATGGCTACACCTTC.